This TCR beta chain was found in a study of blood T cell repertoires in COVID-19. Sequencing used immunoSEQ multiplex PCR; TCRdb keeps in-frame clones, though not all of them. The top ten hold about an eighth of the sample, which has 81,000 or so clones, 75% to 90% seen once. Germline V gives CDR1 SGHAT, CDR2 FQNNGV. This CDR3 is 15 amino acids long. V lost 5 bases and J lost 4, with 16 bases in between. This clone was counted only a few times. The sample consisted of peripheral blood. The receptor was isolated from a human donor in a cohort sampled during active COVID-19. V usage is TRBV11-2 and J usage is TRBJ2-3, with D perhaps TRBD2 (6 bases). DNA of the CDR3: TGTGCCAGCAGCCGCGGGGCAGTGTGGGCAGATACGCAGTATTTT. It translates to CASSRGAVWADTQYF.